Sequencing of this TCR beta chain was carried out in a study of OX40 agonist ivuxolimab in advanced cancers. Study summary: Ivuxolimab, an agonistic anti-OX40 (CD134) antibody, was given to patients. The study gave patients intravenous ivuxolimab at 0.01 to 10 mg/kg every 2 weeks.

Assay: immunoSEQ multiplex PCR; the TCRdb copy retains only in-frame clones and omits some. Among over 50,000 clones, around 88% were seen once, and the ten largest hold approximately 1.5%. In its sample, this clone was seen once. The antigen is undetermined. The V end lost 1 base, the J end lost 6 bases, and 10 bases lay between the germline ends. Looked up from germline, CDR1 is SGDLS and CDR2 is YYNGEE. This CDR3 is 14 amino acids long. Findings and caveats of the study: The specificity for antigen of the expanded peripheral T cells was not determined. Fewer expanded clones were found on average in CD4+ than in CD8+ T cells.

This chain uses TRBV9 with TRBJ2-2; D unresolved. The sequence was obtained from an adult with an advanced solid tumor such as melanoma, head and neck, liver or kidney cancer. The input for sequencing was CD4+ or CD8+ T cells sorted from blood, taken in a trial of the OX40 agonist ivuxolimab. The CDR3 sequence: CASSVRPGAGELFF. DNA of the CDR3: TGTGCCAGCAGCGTACGACCTGGGGCCGGGGAGCTGTTTTTT.